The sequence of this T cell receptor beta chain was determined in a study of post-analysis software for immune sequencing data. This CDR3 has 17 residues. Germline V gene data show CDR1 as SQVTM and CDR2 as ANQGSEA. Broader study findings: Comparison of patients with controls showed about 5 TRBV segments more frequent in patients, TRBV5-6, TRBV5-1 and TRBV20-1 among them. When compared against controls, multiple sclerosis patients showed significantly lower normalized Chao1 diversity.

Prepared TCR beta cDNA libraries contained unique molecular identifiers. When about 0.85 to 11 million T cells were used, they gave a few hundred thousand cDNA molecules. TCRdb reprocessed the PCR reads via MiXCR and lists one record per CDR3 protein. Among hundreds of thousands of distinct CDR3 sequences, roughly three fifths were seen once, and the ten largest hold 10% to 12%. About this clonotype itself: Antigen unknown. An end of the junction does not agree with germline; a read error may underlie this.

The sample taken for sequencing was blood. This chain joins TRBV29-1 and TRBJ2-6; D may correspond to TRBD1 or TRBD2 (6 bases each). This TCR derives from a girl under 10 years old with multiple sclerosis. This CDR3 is CSVEDYRRVSGANVRTF. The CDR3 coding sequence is TGCAGCGTTGAAGACTACAGGAGGGTCTCGGGGGCCAACGTCCGGACTTTC.